Below, 20 T cell receptor beta chains from the same sample are listed, as sequenced in a study of beta chain features in type 1 diabetes. Investigators reverse transcribed all isolated RNA, so they sequenced expressed TCRB transcripts. The method was immunoSEQ multiplex PCR; TCRdb's version includes in-frame clones alone and lacks a portion of them. Of 200,000 to 300,000 clones in the sample, less than 15% were seen once. Specimen: naive CD4+ T cells from blood. The receptors shown here come from a woman aged 40 to 50 in good health.

This clone was seen only a few times. The chain carries TRBV15 and TRBJ2-1; 12 nucleotides align to TRBD2. CDR1 and CDR2 from the germline V gene are LNHNV and YYDKDF (reference sequence). This CDR3 contains 19 residues. V shed 1 base and J 4 bases; nucleotides not matched to a gene: 11. The CDR3 protein is CATSRGLAGVTLSYNEQFF. CDR3 DNA: TGTGCCACCAGCAGAGGACTAGCGGGGGTGACCCTCTCGTACAATGAGCAGTTCTTC.

This clone has more than one count but fewer than ten. V usage is TRBV6-5 and J usage is TRBJ2-3, with a weak D call TRBD2 (5 bases). Germline CDR1 MNHEY, CDR2 SVGAGI. Trimming shortened V by 0 bases and J by 7 bases, and 11 bases separated the two germline ends. This CDR3 is built from 14 residues. In nucleotides, the CDR3 is TGTGCCAGCAGTTACTCCTACGGGGAGAATACGCAGTATTTT. Protein: CASSYSYGENTQYF.

The V and J genes are TRBV14 and TRBJ2-1, with 7 bases identical to TRBD1. The CDR3 totals 14 residues. From germline, CDR1 is SGHDN and CDR2 FVKESK. With V trimmed by 4 bases and J by 7 bases, 7 bases remained unmatched. The CDR3 DNA sequence: TGTGCCAGCAGCCGGCAACAGGGGTGGAATGAGCAGTTCTTC. Protein: CASSRQQGWNEQFF.

This clone came up a few times. This sequence joins TRBV2 and TRBJ1-4; a possible D gene is TRBD1 (6 bases). The CDR3 loop spans 15 amino acids. Germline V gene sequence: CDR1 SNHLY, CDR2 FYNNEI. Trimming pared 7 bases from V and 3 bases from J, leaving 15 bases between. The CDR3, as DNA: TGTGCCAGCAAAGACCAGGGGCGAGCTAATGAAAAACTGTTTTTT. Protein product: CASKDQGRANEKLFF.

This sequence joins TRBV11-2 and TRBJ2-3, with 8 bases that match TRBD1. Germline values: CDR1 SGHAT, CDR2 FQNNGV. The CDR3 contains 16 residues. V was pared by 2 bases and J by 5 bases, with 9 bases of the junction left unmatched. In DNA form, the CDR3 reads TGTGCCAGCAGCTTAACCCCGGGACAGGTGGGAGATACGCAGTATTTT. Translated: CASSLTPGQVGDTQYF.

The chain employs TRBV7-8 and TRBJ2-7; 8 bases match TRBD1. Germline CDR1 is SGHVS and CDR2 is FQNEAQ. This CDR3 spans 15 amino acids. V lost 5 bases, J lost 2 bases, and 8 bases stayed unmatched. CDR3 amino acids: CASSARTGPTYEQYF. The CDR3 bases are TGTGCCAGCAGCGCCCGGACAGGGCCAACCTACGAGCAGTACTTC.

This chain links TRBV10-3 with TRBJ2-3, with 11 bases matching TRBD1. This CDR3 has 14 amino acids. Looked up from germline, CDR1 is ENHRY and CDR2 is SYGVKD. Germline trimming cut 6 bases from V and 6 bases from J; bases unmatched to any gene: 5. Written as DNA, the CDR3 is TGTGCCATCAGAACGGGACAGGGGGAGGATACGCAGTATTTT. It yields the protein CAIRTGQGEDTQYF.

The CDR3 DNA reads TGTGCCAGCAGCGTAGCAACTAGCGAAAGTCAGGACCGTGAGCAGTTCTTC. Its protein is CASSVATSESQDREQFF. The chain joins TRBV9 to TRBJ2-1; TRBD2 matches at 7 bases. Germline V gene data show CDR1 as SGDLS and CDR2 as YYNGEE. The CDR3 runs to 17 residues. Unmatched junction bases numbered 15, after V lost 0 bases and J lost 9 bases.

This clone was observed a few times. The chain employs TRBV4-3 and TRBJ1-2; D remains ambiguous. Trimming took off 0 bases at V and 4 bases at J, with 15 bases between the two ends. The CDR3 is 16 residues long. Germline-derived CDR1 and CDR2 are LGHNA and YSLEER. CDR3 sequence: CASSQDAPGRGYGYTF. The CDR3 nucleotides are TGCGCCAGCAGCCAAGATGCCCCCGGTCGGGGCTATGGCTACACCTTC.

This clone has a handful of counts. This chain connects TRBV5-6 to TRBJ2-3; 12 positions match TRBD1. This CDR3 comprises 15 residues. CDR1 is SGHDT, CDR2 YYEEEE, per germline. With 4 bases clipped from V and 3 bases from J, the junction kept 3 bases outside the gene matches. CDR3 sequence (DNA): TGTGCCAGCAGCGGGACAGGGGGCTTAACAGATACGCAGTATTTT. Protein: CASSGTGGLTDTQYF.

The table lists this clone with a few counts. This rearrangement joins TRBV2 to TRBJ1-1; no reliable D call. Germline assignment: CDR1 SNHLY and CDR2 FYNNEI. The CDR3 sequence is 15 residues long. Deletions cut 1 base from V and 1 base from J, with 10 bases between. CDR3 in DNA: TGTGCCAGCAGTGAAGGCGTGGCGGGGAACACTGAAGCTTTCTTT. It specifies CASSEGVAGNTEAFF.

This chain joins TRBV4-3 and TRBJ1-2; D remains unclear. V lost 4 bases and J lost 7, with 10 bases in between. The CDR3 extends over 12 amino acids. Germline loops: CDR1 LGHNA, CDR2 YSLEER. For the CDR3, the DNA is TGCGCCAGCAGCCCTCCTAGCGGTGGCTACACCTTC. Translating gives CASSPPSGGYTF.

This clone was seen a handful of times. CDR3 amino acids: CGARSLDSNQPQHF. As DNA, the CDR3 is TGTGGCGCTCGCAGCCTAGATAGCAATCAGCCCCAGCATTTT. V usage is TRBV19 and J usage is TRBJ1-5; D is undetermined. The CDR3 is 14 residues long. Germline CDR1 LNHDA, CDR2 SQIVND (reference sequence).

The chain uses TRBV5-4 and TRBJ2-3; 7 bases fit TRBD2. V shed 5 bases and J 2 bases; nucleotides not matched to a gene: 5. The germline CDR1 and CDR2 sequences are SGHNT and YYREEE (reference sequence). The CDR3 extends over 14 amino acids. The CDR3 protein is CASRPAGPTDTQYF. DNA of the CDR3: TGTGCCAGCAGGCCAGCGGGGCCCACAGATACGCAGTATTTT.

The CDR3 region is CASSLGPNSNQPQHF. Here the CDR3 DNA reads TGTGCCAGCAGCTTGGGGCCCAATAGCAATCAGCCCCAGCATTTT. V is TRBV5-4 and J is TRBJ1-5; no clear D. The CDR3 spans 15 residues. Trimming stripped 0 bases from V and 0 bases from J, with 7 bases between. Germline assignment: CDR1 SGHNT and CDR2 YYREEE (reference sequence).

The genes are TRBV28 and TRBJ1-2, with D possibly matching TRBD1 (6 bases). This CDR3 spans 13 amino acids. Trimming removed 6 bases from V and 7 bases from J, with 15 bases in between. The germline V gene encodes CDR1 MDHEN and CDR2 SYDVKM. CDR3 nucleotide sequence: TGTGCCAGCAGCATAGGCGGGGGGCTTGGCTACACCTTC. Its translation: CASSIGGGLGYTF.

This clone occurred a few times. This chain joins TRBV7-2 and TRBJ2-7; 8 nucleotides match TRBD1. V was pared by 5 bases and J by 0 bases, with 6 bases of the junction left unmatched. Per germline, CDR1 SGHTA and CDR2 FQGNSA. This CDR3 region has 15 residues. The CDR3 spells CASSPWTGISYEQYF. The CDR3 nucleotides are TGTGCCAGCAGCCCCTGGACAGGGATCTCCTACGAGCAGTACTTC.

The gene calls are TRBV18 and TRBJ2-1; weak D call: TRBD1 (6 bases). CDR1 and CDR2 from the germline V gene are KGHSH and LQKENI. With 3 bases removed from V and 6 bases from J, the gap between germline ends came to 12 bases. The CDR3 has 14 amino acids. CDR3 nucleotide sequence: TGTGCCAGCTCACCGGTGCGCAGGGGCAATGAGCAGTTCTTC. Its translation is CASSPVRRGNEQFF.

This chain connects TRBV28 to TRBJ2-3, with TRBD1 as a possible D gene (6 bases). Trimming removed 3 bases from V and 4 bases from J, with 14 bases in between. There are 15 residues in the CDR3. Germline V gene sequence: CDR1 MDHEN, CDR2 SYDVKM. The CDR3 region is CASSFPNRVPDTQYF. As DNA, the CDR3 is TGTGCCAGCAGTTTCCCCAACAGGGTGCCAGATACGCAGTATTTT.

This clone came up a few times. The chain employs TRBV6-5 and TRBJ2-7; TRBD2 might be the D (6 bases). The V end was cut by 8 bases, the J end by 7 bases, with 18 bases between. The CDR3 contains 13 residues. The germline V gene encodes CDR1 MNHEY and CDR2 SVGAGI. CDR3 residues: CASAGEVNREQYF. The CDR3 DNA sequence: TGTGCCAGCGCCGGGGAGGTCAACAGGGAGCAGTACTTC.